The clone carrying this T cell receptor beta chain is judged medium-sized. Antigen: not known. This sample was taken from a study of CD8+CD57+ T cells in acquired aplastic anemia. The overall study: Across the sorted CD4+ and CD8+ cells, DNA amounts averaged around 3.2 ug. Study-level points and caveats: Roughly 28 was the count of CD8+ CDR3 sequences that patients shared with controls.

Template material for TCR beta VDJ and CDR3 profiling consisted of genomic DNA. MiXCR, applied by TCRdb to the reads, yields one record per CDR3 protein. The data hold 60,000 or so distinct CDR3 sequences, with about 56% observed a single time. This clonotype was obtained from a human donor in good health, serving as a control. The sequenced sample was sorted CD4+, CD8+, or CD8+CD57+ T cells (not recorded which) from PBMCs.

The CDR3 coding sequence is TGTGCCAGCAGTGACGGCAACTCCGGTGGCTACACCTTC. It encodes CASSDGNSGGYTF. The chain is built from TRBV2 and TRBJ1-2; D unresolved. The CDR3 is 13 amino acids. Germline V gene lookup returns CDR1 SNHLY and CDR2 FYNNEI. V was cut by 3 bases and J by 7 bases, with 12 bases left in between.